These T cell receptor beta chains were read from a single sample in a study of blood T cells in healthy people across ages. TCRdb fed the 5' RACE reads into MiXCR, producing one record per CDR3 protein. Of under 2,000,000 distinct CDR3 sequences in the sample, about 50% are singletons; the top ten hold 2.1%. The source material was blood. All receptors derive from a woman aged 40 to 50 in good health. The CDR3 runs from the conserved cysteine through the conserved F or W. A D gene is named only where the DNA matches it firmly. Not every row has a clone size; where given, it reads once, few, many or a size class.

abundance: many
j_gene: TRBJ2-7
v_gene: TRBV4-2
d_gene: TRBD2
len: 16
CDR3aa: CASSLQTSGSSYEQYF
CDR3nt: TGTGCCAGCAGCCTCCAGACTAGCGGCAGCTCCTACGAGCAGTACTTC

abundance: NA
j_gene: TRBJ1-2
v_gene: TRBV20-1
d_gene: TRBD1
len: 13
CDR3aa: CSASRTGGGGYTF
CDR3nt: TGCAGTGCTAGCCGGACAGGGGGAGGCGGCTACACCTTC

abundance: NA
j_gene: TRBJ2-5
v_gene: TRBV10-3
d_gene: TRBD1
len: 15
CDR3aa: CAISEFGTAQETQYF
CDR3nt: TGTGCCATCAGTGAGTTCGGGACAGCTCAAGAGACCCAGTACTTC

abundance: NA
j_gene: TRBJ2-1
v_gene: TRBV5-1
d_gene: TRBD2
len: 16
CDR3aa: CASSPNVAGQNNEQFF
CDR3nt: TGCGCCAGCAGCCCTAACGTAGCGGGGCAGAATAATGAGCAGTTCTTC

abundance: NA
j_gene: TRBJ1-2
v_gene: TRBV11-2
d_gene: NA
len: 14
CDR3aa: CASSLGPGRYGYTF
CDR3nt: TGTGCCAGCAGCTTAGGCCCAGGGCGTTATGGCTACACCTTC

abundance: NA
j_gene: TRBJ2-1
v_gene: TRBV15
d_gene: NA
len: 17
CDR3aa: CATSTPQGSTKLHEQFF
CDR3nt: TGTGCCACCAGCACCCCCCAGGGTAGCACCAAGCTCCATGAGCAGTTCTTC

abundance: once
j_gene: TRBJ1-2
v_gene: TRBV29-1
d_gene: NA
len: 13
CDR3aa: CSVAQGGGYGYTF
CDR3nt: TGCAGCGTTGCCCAGGGAGGAGGCTATGGCTACACCTTC

abundance: NA
j_gene: TRBJ2-1
v_gene: TRBV7-6
d_gene: TRBD1
len: 15
CDR3aa: CASSPDRVAYSEQFF
CDR3nt: TGTGCCAGCAGCCCGGACAGGGTAGCCTACTCTGAGCAGTTCTTC

abundance: NA
j_gene: TRBJ2-3
v_gene: TRBV2
d_gene: NA
len: 15
CDR3aa: CASIAVPVVADTQYF
CDR3nt: TGTGCCAGCATCGCCGTACCTGTTGTCGCAGATACGCAGTATTTT

abundance: few
j_gene: TRBJ2-7
v_gene: TRBV4-1
d_gene: TRBD1
len: 15
CDR3aa: CASSLVKDRAREQYF
CDR3nt: TGCGCCAGCAGCCTGGTGAAAGACAGGGCGAGGGAGCAGTACTTC

abundance: NA
j_gene: TRBJ2-7
v_gene: TRBV28
d_gene: TRBD1
len: 13
CDR3aa: CASRQGPTYEQYF
CDR3nt: TGTGCCAGCAGACAGGGGCCGACCTACGAGCAGTACTTC

abundance: NA
j_gene: TRBJ1-5
v_gene: TRBV6-6
d_gene: NA
len: 15
CDR3aa: CASRRTDQRNQPQHF
CDR3nt: TGTGCCAGCAGGCGGACAGACCAGCGCAATCAGCCCCAGCATTTT

abundance: few
j_gene: TRBJ2-5
v_gene: TRBV19
d_gene: NA
len: 14
CDR3aa: CASSSDPSGGTQYF
CDR3nt: TGTGCCAGTAGTAGCGACCCATCGGGTGGGACCCAGTACTTC

abundance: NA
j_gene: TRBJ2-1
v_gene: TRBV3-1
d_gene: TRBD1
len: 15
CDR3aa: CASSPYRQGNDEQFF
CDR3nt: TGTGCCAGCAGCCCCTACCGACAGGGGAACGATGAGCAGTTCTTC

abundance: few
j_gene: TRBJ1-2
v_gene: TRBV4-3
d_gene: NA
len: 15
CDR3aa: CASSPLGKGGYGYTF
CDR3nt: TGCGCCAGCAGCCCTTTAGGGAAGGGGGGCTATGGCTACACCTTC

abundance: once
j_gene: TRBJ2-1
v_gene: TRBV11-2
d_gene: TRBD2
len: 13
CDR3aa: CASSPPGLAGVFF
CDR3nt: TGTGCCAGCAGCCCACCTGGGTTAGCGGGGGTGTTCTTC

abundance: once
j_gene: TRBJ2-1
v_gene: TRBV6-1
d_gene: TRBD1
len: 15
CDR3aa: CASSKRQGLYNEQFF
CDR3nt: TGTGCCAGCAGTAAAAGACAGGGGCTTTACAATGAGCAGTTCTTC

abundance: NA
j_gene: TRBJ2-5
v_gene: TRBV7-2
d_gene: TRBD1
len: 16
CDR3aa: CASSLARGTGEKTQYF
CDR3nt: TGTGCCAGCAGCCTGGCGCGAGGGACAGGGGAAAAGACCCAGTACTTC

abundance: NA
j_gene: TRBJ2-5
v_gene: TRBV5-1
d_gene: TRBD1
len: 15
CDR3aa: CASSWDRAPQETRYF
CDR3nt: TGCGCCAGCAGCTGGGACAGGGCCCCCCAAGAGACCCGGTACTTC

abundance: few
j_gene: TRBJ2-1
v_gene: TRBV15
d_gene: TRBD1
len: 15
CDR3aa: CATSRDGQGDNEQFF
CDR3nt: TGTGCCACCAGCAGAGACGGACAGGGCGACAATGAGCAGTTCTTC

abundance: few
j_gene: TRBJ2-5
v_gene: TRBV7-9
d_gene: NA
len: 12
CDR3aa: CASSTDRPAQYF
CDR3nt: TGTGCCAGCAGCACTGACAGACCGGCCCAGTACTTC

abundance: NA
j_gene: TRBJ2-7
v_gene: TRBV29-1
d_gene: NA
len: 16
CDR3aa: CSVEDLGTGASYEQYF
CDR3nt: TGCAGCGTTGAAGATCTGGGGACGGGGGCGTCCTACGAGCAGTACTTC

abundance: NA
j_gene: TRBJ2-7
v_gene: TRBV15
d_gene: TRBD1
len: 14
CDR3aa: CATSRRQGTYEQYF
CDR3nt: TGTGCCACCAGCAGAAGACAGGGGACCTACGAGCAGTACTTC

abundance: few
j_gene: TRBJ2-4
v_gene: TRBV20-1
d_gene: TRBD1
len: 15
CDR3aa: CSARSQGVAKNIQYF
CDR3nt: TGCAGTGCTAGGTCACAGGGGGTAGCCAAAAACATTCAGTACTTC

abundance: NA
j_gene: TRBJ2-4
v_gene: TRBV20-1
d_gene: NA
len: 17
CDR3aa: CSAPVRQIDTAKNIQYF
CDR3nt: TGCAGTGCCCCCGTGAGGCAAATTGATACAGCCAAAAACATTCAGTACTTC

abundance: NA
j_gene: TRBJ2-1
v_gene: TRBV2
d_gene: TRBD2
len: 14
CDR3aa: CASRRLAGDNEQFF
CDR3nt: TGTGCCAGCAGGAGACTAGCGGGGGACAATGAGCAGTTCTTC

abundance: once
j_gene: TRBJ2-7
v_gene: TRBV28
d_gene: TRBD2
len: 19
CDR3aa: CASSPPRLAGGTSYNEQYF
CDR3nt: TGTGCCAGCAGTCCGCCTCGCCTAGCGGGGGGGACGTCCTACAATGAGCAGTACTTC

abundance: NA
j_gene: TRBJ2-6
v_gene: TRBV4-3
d_gene: NA
len: 16
CDR3aa: CASSQDFVSGVNVLTF
CDR3nt: TGCGCCAGCAGCCAAGATTTCGTCTCTGGGGTCAACGTCCTGACTTTC

abundance: few
j_gene: TRBJ2-7
v_gene: TRBV7-2
d_gene: TRBD2
len: 15
CDR3aa: CASSLLKGTGRGQYF
CDR3nt: TGTGCCAGCAGCTTATTAAAGGGGACGGGGAGGGGGCAGTACTTC

abundance: NA
j_gene: TRBJ2-1
v_gene: TRBV28
d_gene: NA
len: 14
CDR3aa: CASSPGQQRHEQFF
CDR3nt: TGTGCCAGCAGTCCCGGACAACAACGCCATGAGCAGTTCTTC

abundance: NA
j_gene: TRBJ1-1
v_gene: TRBV7-9
d_gene: NA
len: 15
CDR3aa: CASSLISGKVTEAFF
CDR3nt: TGTGCCAGCAGCTTAATTTCAGGGAAGGTCACTGAAGCTTTCTTT

abundance: NA
j_gene: TRBJ1-1
v_gene: TRBV9
d_gene: NA
len: 13
CDR3aa: CASSVGVWTEAFF
CDR3nt: TGTGCCAGCAGCGTAGGTGTTTGGACTGAAGCTTTCTTT

abundance: few
j_gene: TRBJ2-5
v_gene: TRBV10-3
d_gene: NA
len: 12
CDR3aa: CAIQGYQETQYF
CDR3nt: TGTGCCATCCAGGGTTACCAAGAGACCCAGTACTTC

abundance: NA
j_gene: TRBJ1-4
v_gene: TRBV7-9
d_gene: NA
len: 15
CDR3aa: CASSPPQGGNEKLFF
CDR3nt: TGTGCCAGCAGCCCTCCACAGGGTGGGAATGAAAAACTGTTTTTT

abundance: NA
j_gene: TRBJ2-7
v_gene: TRBV12-3/TRBV12-4
d_gene: NA
len: 15
CDR3aa: CASSPQGAAANEQYF
CDR3nt: TGTGCCAGCAGCCCCCAAGGGGCGGCCGCGAACGAGCAGTACTTC

abundance: NA
j_gene: TRBJ2-1
v_gene: TRBV27
d_gene: TRBD2
len: 17
CDR3aa: CASSSTSGGFSYNEQFF
CDR3nt: TGTGCCAGCAGTTCAACTAGCGGGGGCTTTTCCTACAATGAGCAGTTCTTC

abundance: NA
j_gene: TRBJ1-5
v_gene: TRBV4-1
d_gene: NA
len: 18
CDR3aa: CASSQESQVTGANQPQHF
CDR3nt: TGCGCCAGCAGCCAAGAGTCTCAGGTGACAGGTGCGAATCAGCCCCAGCATTTT

abundance: few
j_gene: TRBJ2-1
v_gene: TRBV9
d_gene: NA
len: 15
CDR3aa: CASSGHELPNNEQFF
CDR3nt: TGTGCCAGCAGCGGTCATGAGCTACCAAACAATGAGCAGTTCTTC

abundance: many
j_gene: TRBJ2-5
v_gene: TRBV7-9
d_gene: TRBD2
len: 14
CDR3aa: CASSSRLAEETQYF
CDR3nt: TGTGCCAGCAGCTCCAGACTAGCTGAAGAGACCCAGTACTTC

abundance: NA
j_gene: TRBJ2-3
v_gene: TRBV20-1
d_gene: NA
len: 14
CDR3aa: CSAYTGPASDTQYF
CDR3nt: TGCAGTGCTTACACAGGACCAGCCTCAGATACGCAGTATTTT

abundance: NA
j_gene: TRBJ2-7
v_gene: TRBV5-5
d_gene: NA
len: 16
CDR3aa: CASSLGWGPRGYEQYF
CDR3nt: TGTGCCAGCAGCTTGGGTTGGGGGCCACGAGGCTACGAGCAGTACTTC

abundance: NA
j_gene: TRBJ2-7
v_gene: TRBV5-1
d_gene: TRBD1
len: 13
CDR3aa: CASRDRVDNEQYF
CDR3nt: TGCGCCAGCAGGGACAGGGTTGACAACGAGCAGTACTTC

abundance: NA
j_gene: TRBJ2-1
v_gene: TRBV6-4
d_gene: TRBD2
len: 15
CDR3aa: CASTEKRGGSNEQFF
CDR3nt: TGTGCCAGCACCGAGAAGCGGGGGGGCTCCAATGAGCAGTTCTTC

abundance: NA
j_gene: TRBJ1-1
v_gene: TRBV12-3/TRBV12-4
d_gene: TRBD1
len: 14
CDR3aa: CASILGQGSTEAFF
CDR3nt: TGTGCCAGCATCCTAGGACAGGGGAGCACTGAAGCTTTCTTT

abundance: NA
j_gene: TRBJ1-2
v_gene: TRBV28
d_gene: NA
len: 14
CDR3aa: CATFESGPRYGYTF
CDR3nt: TGTGCCACCTTCGAGTCGGGACCTCGTTATGGCTACACCTTC

abundance: NA
j_gene: TRBJ1-2
v_gene: TRBV4-1
d_gene: NA
len: 15
CDR3aa: CASSHNRATNYGYTF
CDR3nt: TGCGCCAGCAGCCATAACCGGGCCACTAACTATGGCTACACCTTC

abundance: NA
j_gene: TRBJ2-7
v_gene: TRBV7-2
d_gene: TRBD2
len: 16
CDR3aa: CASSLRRGAAYNEQYF
CDR3nt: TGTGCCAGCAGCTTACGGCGGGGGGCCGCCTATAACGAGCAGTACTTC

abundance: NA
j_gene: TRBJ1-6
v_gene: TRBV3-1
d_gene: NA
len: 18
CDR3aa: CASSQDTRALSYNSPLHF
CDR3nt: TGTGCCAGCAGCCAAGATACGAGAGCCCTCTCCTATAATTCACCCCTCCACTTT

abundance: NA
j_gene: TRBJ1-4
v_gene: TRBV12-3/TRBV12-4
d_gene: NA
len: 13
CDR3aa: CASSLAAQEGLFF
CDR3nt: TGTGCCAGCAGTTTAGCCGCCCAGGAGGGACTGTTTTTT

abundance: NA
j_gene: TRBJ2-1
v_gene: TRBV9
d_gene: NA
len: 16
CDR3aa: CASSSRPDAGYNEQFF
CDR3nt: TGTGCCAGCAGCTCGAGGCCCGACGCTGGGTACAATGAGCAGTTCTTC

abundance: few
j_gene: TRBJ2-1
v_gene: TRBV5-1
d_gene: TRBD1
len: 15
CDR3aa: CASYSGTGWYNEQFF
CDR3nt: TGCGCCAGCTACTCCGGGACAGGGTGGTACAATGAGCAGTTCTTC

abundance: few
j_gene: TRBJ2-7
v_gene: TRBV20-1
d_gene: NA
len: 13
CDR3aa: CSVRQASHYEQYF
CDR3nt: TGCAGTGTAAGACAGGCGAGCCACTACGAGCAGTACTTC

abundance: NA
j_gene: TRBJ2-7
v_gene: TRBV7-8
d_gene: NA
len: 13
CDR3aa: CASGVGVGYEQYF
CDR3nt: TGTGCCAGTGGAGTTGGGGTGGGCTACGAGCAGTACTTC

abundance: NA
j_gene: TRBJ1-1
v_gene: TRBV4-3
d_gene: TRBD1
len: 15
CDR3aa: CASSLTRDRNTEAFF
CDR3nt: TGCGCCAGCAGCCTCACCAGGGACAGGAACACTGAAGCTTTCTTT

abundance: few
j_gene: TRBJ2-6
v_gene: TRBV7-2
d_gene: TRBD2
len: 17
CDR3aa: CASSSGGPGLGANVLTF
CDR3nt: TGTGCCAGCAGCTCGGGAGGGCCAGGGTTAGGGGCTAACGTCCTGACTTTC